The 19 T cell receptor beta chains presented below share a single source sample, sequenced in a study of post-analysis software for immune sequencing data (dated by TCRdb to the mid-2010s). Preparation of the library involved PCR. TCRdb shows the sequencer as Illumina HiSeq 2500. Unique molecular identifiers were incorporated into TCR beta cDNA libraries to reduce PCR and sequencing biases. TCRdb reprocessed the public reads (quality trimming at Q25 with fastp, clone calling with MiXCR) and kept in-frame beta chains. Here each entry gathers all rows of one CDR3 protein and keeps the most common genes and DNA. The sample table contains about 800,000 distinct CDR3 sequences; only one count was recorded for just under 30% of them. The ten largest clones add up to about 0.5% of the sample. Their antigens remain unidentified. Overall results and qualifications from the work: Significantly higher frequencies in patients than in controls were found for a few TRBV segments, including TRBV5-6, TRBV5-1 and TRBV20-1.

Sequenced material: blood. Source of these receptors: a girl between 5 and 17 years old with multiple sclerosis.

This chain links TRBV12-3 or TRBV12-4 with TRBJ1-2; D is uncertain. This CDR3 contains 14 residues. The V and J ends lost 5 bases and 0 bases respectively, with 10 bases between them. The CDR3 loop is CASSSRVSNYGYTF. CDR3 DNA: TGTGCCAGCAGTAGCCGGGTCTCTAACTATGGCTACACCTTC.

This clonotype was seen a handful of times. V usage is TRBV10-3 and J usage is TRBJ2-5, with 12 bases lining up with TRBD2. CDR1 is ENHRY and CDR2 is SYGVKD in the germline V gene. J was trimmed by 6 bases and V by 2 bases; bases with no gene match: 7. This CDR3 contains 16 residues. The CDR3 DNA sequence: TGTGCCATCAGTGAGAGACTAGCGGGAGCTGGGAAGACCCAGTACTTC. Amino acid sequence: CAISERLAGAGKTQYF.

This clonotype was observed a few times. The rearrangement uses TRBV12-3 or TRBV12-4 and TRBJ1-1; maybe TRBD1 (5 bases). V was shortened by 7 bases and J by 5 bases, with 17 bases between the two germline ends. The CDR3 runs to 14 residues. The CDR3 loop reads CASTRGTLGTEAFF. The CDR3 DNA follows: TGTGCCAGCACCCGGGGGACCCTGGGGACTGAAGCTTTCTTT.

This clonotype was seen more than once but under ten times. The chain carries TRBV14 and TRBJ2-5; the match to TRBD2 covers 7 bases. The closer fit of TRBJ2-7 to the DNA end suggests the J call may be wrong. Germline V gives CDR1 SGHDN, CDR2 FVKESK. This CDR3 comprises 15 residues. The CDR3 here is CASSTWEGGNYEQYF. In DNA form, the CDR3 reads TGTGCCAGCAGCACTTGGGAGGGAGGAAATTACGAGCAGTACTTC.

The chain uses TRBV18 and TRBJ2-1; TRBD2 might be the D (5 bases). The V and J ends lost 5 bases and 4 bases respectively, with 9 bases between them. CDR1 and CDR2 (germline): KGHSH, LQKENI. The CDR3 contains 13 residues. The CDR3 nucleotides read TGTGCCAGCTCAATAGGACTTTACAATGAGCAGTTCTTC. Protein: CASSIGLYNEQFF.

This chain connects TRBV10-3 to TRBJ2-7; D perhaps matches TRBD1 (6 bases). Per germline, CDR1 ENHRY and CDR2 SYGVKD. The CDR3 consists of 15 residues. V shed 8 bases and J shed 0 bases, with 17 bases lying between them. The CDR3 sequence is CAIRDRDNGSYEQYF. The DNA for the CDR3 is TGTGCCATCCGAGACCGGGACAACGGCTCCTACGAGCAGTACTTC.

The chain has TRBV20-1 and TRBJ2-3; D could derive from TRBD1 or TRBD2 (5 bases each). The V gene's germline CDR1 is DFQATT and CDR2 SNEGSKA (reference sequence). The CDR3 is 13 amino acids. Trimming removed 7 bases at V and 6 bases at J, with 17 bases between. The CDR3 coding sequence is TGCAGTGATCAAGAGAGGGGTGTGGATACGCAGTATTTT. This codes for CSDQERGVDTQYF.

This clonotype showed up just a few times. The chain recombines TRBV3-1 with TRBJ2-3; D ambiguous. V lost 2 bases and J 4 bases, leaving 10 bases between the germline ends. The V gene's germline CDR1 is LGHDT and CDR2 YNNKEL (reference sequence). CDR3 length: 14 residues. The CDR3 protein is CASSQWIIADTQYF. Written as DNA, the CDR3 is TGTGCCAGCAGCCAATGGATAATCGCAGATACGCAGTATTTT.

The genes are TRBV9 and TRBJ1-1, with D unclear. V lost 3 bases and J 1 base, leaving 16 bases between the germline ends. This CDR3 is 16 amino acids long. Germline CDR1 SGDLS, CDR2 YYNGEE. The CDR3 nucleotides are TGTGCCAGCAGCGGTAGAACGGACGCATGGAACACTGAAGCTTTCTTT. This translates into CASSGRTDAWNTEAFF. The variable domain in full, with the rest retrieved from reference TRBV9 and TRBJ1-1, is DSGVTQTPKHLITATGQRVTLRCSPRSGDLSVYWYQQSLDQGLQFLIQYYNGEERAKGNILERFSAQQFPDLHSELNLSSLELGDSALYFCASSGRTDAWNTEAFFGQGTRLTVV.

This chain links TRBV3-1 with TRBJ1-3; no reliable D call. The germline V and J ends were trimmed by 0 bases and 1 base, with 4 bases remaining between them. Germline V lookup: CDR1 LGHDT, CDR2 YNNKEL (reference sequence). This CDR3 region has 14 residues. CDR3 region: CASSQDHSGNTIYF. CDR3 in DNA: TGTGCCAGCAGCCAAGATCATTCTGGAAACACCATATATTTT. Variable domain in full (rest from reference TRBV3-1 and TRBJ1-3): DTAVSQTPKYLVTQMGNDKSIKCEQNLGHDTMYWYKQDSKKFLKIMFSYNNKELIINETVPNRFSPKSPDKAHLNLHINSLELGDSAVYFCASSQDHSGNTIYFGEGSWLTVV.

This clonotype was found a few times. The CDR3 loop reads CASSGEGTTNEKLFF. The CDR3 DNA follows: TGTGCCAGCTCCGGAGAGGGTACAACTAATGAAAAACTGTTTTTT. The chain combines TRBV12-3 or TRBV12-4 with TRBJ1-4, with D hard to call. Trimming removed 8 bases at V and 0 bases at J, with 13 bases between. The CDR3 contains 15 residues.

This clonotype has more than one count but fewer than ten. The chain has TRBV12-3 or TRBV12-4 and TRBJ1-1; D not certain. This CDR3 has 15 amino acids. V lost 1 base to trimming and J lost 6 bases, with 15 bases between them. CDR3 nucleotides: TGTGCCAGCAGTTTAGTCACCAATTTGGCCCCTGAAGCTTTCTTT. Translating it yields CASSLVTNLAPEAFF.

The chain uses TRBV4-3 and TRBJ1-2; weak D call: TRBD1 (5 bases). The CDR3 is 16 amino acids. Germline CDR1 reads LGHNA; CDR2 reads YSLEER. V lost 0 bases, J lost 7 bases, and 18 bases lay in between. Here the CDR3 reads CASSQDRWGGPAGYTF. In nucleotides, the CDR3 is TGCGCCAGCAGCCAAGATCGCTGGGGGGGACCTGCTGGCTACACCTTC.

This clonotype was seen more than once but under ten times. The chain combines TRBV5-1 with TRBJ1-1; 8 bases line up with TRBD1. Trimming removed 1 base from V and 7 bases from J; junction bases left unmatched: 9. This CDR3 contains 15 residues. Germline lookup yields CDR1 SGHRS and CDR2 YFSETQ. The CDR3: CASSLQLTGEDEAFF. Written as DNA, the CDR3 is TGCGCCAGCAGCTTGCAGCTGACAGGGGAAGATGAAGCTTTCTTT. The full variable domain, in which reference TRBV5-1 and TRBJ1-1 provide the parts outside the CDR3, is KAGVTQTPRYLIKTRGQQVTLSCSPISGHRSVSWYQQTPGQGLQFLFEYFSETQRNKGNFPGRFSGRQFSNSRSEMNVSTLELGDSALYLCASSLQLTGEDEAFFGQGTRLTVV.

This sequence joins TRBV28 and TRBJ2-5, with TRBD1 as a possible D gene (6 bases). CDR3 length: 12 amino acids. From germline, CDR1 is MDHEN and CDR2 SYDVKM. CDR3 in amino acids: CIVGQGKETQYF. The DNA for the CDR3 is TGTATAGTAGGGCAGGGGAAGGAGACCCAGTACTTC. Using reference TRBV28 and TRBJ2-5 for the parts outside the CDR3, the full variable domain is DVKVTQSSRYLVKRTGEKVFLECVQDMDHENMFWYRQDPGLGLRLIYFSYDVKMKEKGDIPEGYSVSREKKERFSLILESASTNQTSMYLCIVGQGKETQYFGPGTRLLVL.

In this sample, this clonotype turned up a few times. The V gene is TRBV7-2, the J gene TRBJ2-1, with 7 bases identical to TRBD2. After removal of 1 base from V and 6 bases from J, the junction contained 9 bases not matched to a gene. CDR1 SGHTA and CDR2 FQGNSA come from the germline V gene. The CDR3 has 16 amino acids. CDR3 DNA sequence: TGTGCCAGCAGCTTAGAGGGGCGGCCGGGGGGCAATGAGCAGTTCTTC. This translates into CASSLEGRPGGNEQFF.

This clonotype has more than one count but fewer than ten. This chain uses TRBV6-1 with TRBJ1-5; 8 nucleotides agree with TRBD1. The V segment lost 4 bases and the J segment 2 bases; nucleotides outside the gene matches: 4. The CDR3 covers 15 residues. The germline CDR1 and CDR2 sequences are MNHNS and SASEGT. This CDR3 is CASSAQGAGNQPQHF. Written as DNA, the CDR3 is TGTGCCAGCAGTGCCCAGGGGGCAGGCAATCAGCCCCAGCATTTT.

The V call is TRBV29-1, the J call TRBJ2-1; D might be TRBD1 (6 bases). V was cut by 7 bases and J by 5 bases, with 12 bases left in between. Germline loops: CDR1 SQVTM, CDR2 ANQGSEA. The CDR3 totals 12 residues. The CDR3 DNA follows: TGCAGCGCCTGGACAGACCACAATGAGCAGTTCTTC. Its translation is CSAWTDHNEQFF.

This chain links TRBV20-1 with TRBJ2-3, with TRBD2 identical over 10 bases. Germline V gives CDR1 DFQATT, CDR2 SNEGSKA (reference sequence). This CDR3 is 14 amino acids long. The ends lost 2 bases at V and 9 bases at J; junction bases unmatched: 8. The CDR3, as DNA: TGCAGTGCTAGATCGTCTAGCGGGAGTGACACGCAGTATTTT. Its translation: CSARSSSGSDTQYF.